One sample yielded the 25 T cell receptor beta chains listed below, sequenced in a study of PD-1 blockade in classical Hodgkin lymphoma (dated by TCRdb to the early 2020s). Sample time point, as interpreted from the label and publication: cycle 2 day 1 (C2D1) of nivolumab. Every trial patient had relapsed following autologous stem cell transplantation, and prior brentuximab vedotin exposure was what differed among cohorts A, B and C. Libraries were constructed by the immunoSEQ multiplex PCR assay. TCRdb re-hosts the immuneACCESS table, in-frame sequences only. Its copies lack some clones; in the studies checked, an unresolved V gene accounts for under half of them, and the cause for the rest is not known. The sample records 15,000 to 20,000 clones, roughly 77% of which are singletons. Clones ranked in the top ten supply 18% of the sample. The source material was peripheral blood mononuclear cells (PBMCs), sampled before the second cycle of nivolumab. These receptors came from a human donor with classical Hodgkin lymphoma.

The chain links TRBV10-3 to TRBJ2-7, with 7 bases identical to TRBD2. Trimming at V came to 6 bases and at J to 1 base, leaving 6 bases not matched to a gene. This CDR3 is 14 amino acids long. Germline CDR1 is ENHRY and CDR2 is SYGVKD. DNA for the CDR3: TGTGCCATCAGACTCGGCGGGGGTTCCTACGAGCAGTACTTC. Translating it yields CAIRLGGGSYEQYF.

CDR3 sequence: CASSYSLNYEQYF. The CDR3 coding sequence is TGTGCCAGCAGTTACTCCCTAAACTACGAGCAGTACTTC. This chain uses TRBV6-6 with TRBJ2-7; D gene ambiguous. V lost 0 bases and J lost 3, with 6 bases in between. The CDR3 covers 13 residues. Looked up from germline, CDR1 is MNHNY and CDR2 is SVGAGI (reference sequence).

The V and J genes are TRBV7-2 and TRBJ1-2; 8 nucleotides line up with TRBD1. This CDR3 is built from 13 residues. The junction had 5 bases not matched to a gene; V was cut back by 4 bases and J by 7 bases. Germline V gene sequence: CDR1 SGHTA, CDR2 FQGNSA. The CDR3 sequence: CASSYQGAVGYTF. In nucleotides, the CDR3 is TGTGCCAGCAGCTACCAGGGGGCGGTTGGCTACACCTTC.

This chain uses TRBV19 with TRBJ2-3; 7 bases map to TRBD2. V dropped 5 bases and J dropped 4; count of bases not matched to a gene: 6. The CDR3 totals 14 residues. Germline CDR1 and CDR2: LNHDA and SQIVND (reference sequence). The chain's CDR3 is CASSAGRGADTQYF. CDR3 coding DNA: TGTGCCAGTAGTGCGGGTCGGGGGGCAGATACGCAGTATTTT.

The chain links TRBV10-3 to TRBJ1-2, with D tentatively TRBD1 (6 bases). Trimming shortened V by 2 bases and J by 2 bases, and 9 bases separated the two germline ends. Germline values: CDR1 ENHRY, CDR2 SYGVKD. The CDR3 consists of 14 residues. The chain's CDR3 is CAISERTENYGYTF. The CDR3 DNA sequence: TGTGCCATCAGTGAGAGGACAGAAAACTATGGCTACACCTTC.

This rearrangement joins TRBV5-1 to TRBJ1-4; TRBD1 matches at 8 bases. Germline V lookup: CDR1 SGHRS, CDR2 YFSETQ. J lost 8 bases, V lost 3 bases, and 9 bases had no gene match. This CDR3 is 15 amino acids long. The CDR3 protein is CASSWDRWEDEKLFF. The DNA of the CDR3 is TGCGCCAGCAGCTGGGACAGGTGGGAGGACGAAAAACTGTTTTTT.

This rearrangement joins TRBV7-9 to TRBJ2-7, with a weak D call TRBD2 (6 bases). The germline gives CDR1 SEHNR, CDR2 FQNEAQ (reference sequence). Trimming took off 1 base at V and 3 bases at J, with 16 bases between the two ends. CDR3 size: 16 residues. The DNA of the CDR3 is TGTGCCAGCAGCTTAGTGCGGGGCGGGAAGTACTACGAGCAGTACTTC. This gives the protein CASSLVRGGKYYEQYF.

This chain connects TRBV2 to TRBJ1-6, with D perhaps matching TRBD1 (6 bases). From germline, CDR1 is SNHLY and CDR2 FYNNEI. The length of the CDR3 is 15 residues. Between the trimmed V and J ends, which lost 6 bases and 6 bases, there was a span of 15 bases. This chain's CDR3 is CASREPGHLNSPLHF. The DNA for the CDR3 is TGTGCCAGCAGGGAACCGGGACACCTTAATTCACCCCTCCACTTT.

The rearrangement joins TRBV4-1 to TRBJ2-7; 10 bases match TRBD1. The J segment lost 5 bases and the V segment lost 1 base, leaving 8 bases of the junction unmatched. Germline CDR1 is MGHRA and CDR2 is YSYEKL. This CDR3 is 16 amino acids long. This chain's CDR3 is CASSQGPGQGLNEQYF. Here the CDR3 DNA reads TGCGCCAGCAGCCAAGGACCGGGACAGGGGCTGAACGAGCAGTACTTC.

A single count supports this clone. The rearrangement uses TRBV27 and TRBJ1-2, with unresolved D. Germline V lookup: CDR1 MNHEY, CDR2 SMNVEV (reference sequence). The ends were cut back, 0 bases at V and 3 bases at J, with 8 bases in the middle. The CDR3 totals 14 residues. CDR3 region: CASSLSTAHYGYTF. The CDR3 DNA reads TGTGCCAGCAGTTTATCGACCGCTCACTATGGCTACACCTTC.

The chain joins TRBV6-6 to TRBJ1-2; weak D call: TRBD1 (5 bases). Germline CDR1 and CDR2: MNHNY and SVGAGI (reference sequence). Trimming left V 5 bases short and J 8 bases short, with 9 bases between. The CDR3 has 11 amino acids. The CDR3 DNA follows: TGTGCCAGCAGTATGGGACCGGGCTACACCTTC. Translation: CASSMGPGYTF.

This clone has a single count. The chain couples TRBV27 to TRBJ2-5, with no clear D. The J call is uncertain, as TRBJ2-7 better fits the DNA end. The CDR3 is made up of 13 amino acids. CDR1 and CDR2 (germline): MNHEY, SMNVEV (reference sequence). In nucleotides, the CDR3 is TGTGCCAGCAGTTTCGTACTATCCCACGAGCAGTACTTC. As protein: CASSFVLSHEQYF.

The chain recombines TRBV4-3 with TRBJ2-3, with D unresolved. V lost 1 base and J 4 bases, leaving 9 bases between the germline ends. There are 14 residues in the CDR3. Per the germline V gene, CDR1 is LGHNA and CDR2 is YSLEER. The CDR3 coding sequence is TGCGCCAGCAGCCAAGGGTTAGCTCCAGATACGCAGTATTTT. It translates to CASSQGLAPDTQYF.

This clone is deemed medium-sized. The chain has TRBV28 and TRBJ1-5; D call uncertain. Per the germline V gene, CDR1 is MDHEN and CDR2 is SYDVKM. V was pared by 2 bases and J by 6 bases, with 8 bases between. CDR3 size: 13 residues. CDR3 coding DNA: TGTGCCAGCAGTTTAAGCCAAAGTCAGCCCCAGCATTTT. Protein: CASSLSQSQPQHF.

The J gene is TRBJ1-3, the V gene TRBV18, with D unresolved. The CDR3 length is 15 residues. Germline V gives CDR1 KGHSH, CDR2 LQKENI. Trimming shortened V by 4 bases and J by 0 bases, and 10 bases separated the two germline ends. CDR3 DNA: TGTGCCAGCTCACGTGTCTTCAACTCTGGAAACACCATATATTTT. Translation: CASSRVFNSGNTIYF.

V is TRBV28 and J is TRBJ2-7; tentatively, D is TRBD1 or TRBD2 (5 bases each). Trimming took off 10 bases at V and 4 bases at J, with 11 bases between the two ends. In germline, CDR1 is MDHEN, CDR2 SYDVKM. The CDR3 runs 11 residues. CDR3 coding DNA: TGTGCCACCCGGGACGGATACGAGCAGTACTTC. This translates into CATRDGYEQYF. The variable domain in full, with the rest retrieved from reference TRBV28 and TRBJ2-7, is DVKVTQSSRYLVKRTGEKVFLECVQDMDHENMFWYRQDPGLGLRLIYFSYDVKMKEKGDIPEGYSVSREKKERFSLILESASTNQTSMYLCATRDGYEQYFGPGTRLTVT.

The rearrangement links TRBV4-3 to TRBJ2-5, with 12 bases fitting TRBD2. The V gene's germline CDR1 is LGHNA and CDR2 YSLEER. The CDR3 runs to 18 residues. The V segment lost 1 base and the J segment 2 bases; nucleotides outside the gene matches: 8. In DNA, the CDR3 is TGCGCCAGCAGCCAAGTCCTAGCGGGAGGGCCTGGGCAAGAGACCCAGTACTTC. Translated, it gives CASSQVLAGGPGQETQYF.

This clone was seen more than once but under ten times. The J gene is TRBJ2-4, the V gene TRBV4-2, with D possibly matching TRBD2 (6 bases). Between the trimmed V and J ends, which lost 0 bases and 0 bases, there was a span of 15 bases. The germline CDR1 and CDR2 sequences are LGHNA and YNFKEQ. This CDR3 is built from 18 residues. The CDR3 protein is CASSQDFGAGLAKNIQYF. The CDR3 DNA sequence: TGTGCCAGCAGCCAAGATTTTGGAGCGGGCCTAGCCAAAAACATTCAGTACTTC.

This rearrangement joins TRBV30 to TRBJ1-1; D is unresolved. V was trimmed by 0 bases and J by 4 bases, leaving 12 bases between them. CDR3 size: 14 residues. Germline V gives CDR1 GTSNPN, CDR2 SVGIG (reference sequence). As DNA, the CDR3 is TGTGCCTGGAGTGTAACTGGGGAAGCCACTGAAGCTTTCTTT. It is translated as CAWSVTGEATEAFF.

The CDR3 loop reads CAISEGTGNQNEKLFF. In nucleotides, the CDR3 is TGTGCCATCAGTGAGGGGACAGGGAATCAGAATGAAAAACTGTTTTTT. This chain links TRBV10-3 with TRBJ1-4, with 9 bases aligning to TRBD1. The CDR3 is 16 amino acids. Germline CDR1 reads ENHRY; CDR2 reads SYGVKD. V was clipped by 2 bases and J by 5 bases; unmatched bases: 6.

The chain combines TRBV7-2 with TRBJ2-5; the match to TRBD1 covers 10 bases. This CDR3 is 14 amino acids long. The junction had 5 bases not matched to a gene; V was cut back by 5 bases and J by 5 bases. Germline loops: CDR1 SGHTA, CDR2 FQGNSA. The CDR3 nucleotides read TGTGCCAGCAGCCCGACAGGGGGCGGGGAGACCCAGTACTTC. This codes for CASSPTGGGETQYF.

The chain carries TRBV11-2 and TRBJ1-2; 7 bases match TRBD1. V shed 3 bases and J 6 bases; nucleotides not matched to a gene: 7. This CDR3 is 14 amino acids long. Germline V gene sequence: CDR1 SGHAT, CDR2 FQNNGV. The chain's CDR3 is CASSLVTGVHGYTF. In DNA form, the CDR3 reads TGTGCCAGCAGCTTGGTAACAGGGGTTCATGGCTACACCTTC.

J is TRBJ1-1 and V is TRBV19; 9 bases align to TRBD1. This CDR3 spans 14 amino acids. V trimming: 5 bases; J trimming: 6 bases; junction bases outside the gene matches: 7. CDR1 is LNHDA, CDR2 SQIVND, per germline (reference sequence). The CDR3 here is CASSATGGSAEAFF. The CDR3 DNA is TGTGCCAGTAGTGCGACAGGGGGGAGCGCTGAAGCTTTCTTT.

The chain couples TRBV6-1 to TRBJ2-5; TRBD1 matches 7 bases. Germline CDR1 reads MNHNS; CDR2 reads SASEGT. J lost 4 bases, V lost 2 bases, and 10 bases had no gene match. The CDR3 is 16 amino acids. The CDR3: CASSETRDSLGETQYF. Written as DNA, the CDR3 is TGTGCCAGCAGTGAAACCAGGGACAGTCTTGGAGAGACCCAGTACTTC.

The chain uses TRBV28 and TRBJ2-1; TRBD2 matches at 9 bases. The V and J ends lost 6 bases and 0 bases, in that order; junction bases with no gene match: 3. CDR1 MDHEN and CDR2 SYDVKM come from the germline V gene. The CDR3 runs to 15 residues. The CDR3 DNA sequence: TGTGCCAGCAGACTGACTAGCGGCTCCTACAATGAGCAGTTCTTC. It specifies CASRLTSGSYNEQFF.